The 18 T cell receptor beta chains below all came from one sample that was sequenced in a study of shared clonotypes between healthy human individuals. The table came from immunoSEQ multiplex PCR; TCRdb's copy has only in-frame clones and leaves some out. The sample contains approximately 640,000 clones, roughly 70% of which appear only once. Sample: memory CD4+ T cells sorted from blood. The subset was: CD45RA-negative fraction. The receptors originated from a woman in her 30s in good health.

The J gene is TRBJ2-7, the V gene TRBV28, with 16 bases aligning to TRBD2. The CDR3 spans 16 residues. In germline, CDR1 is MDHEN, CDR2 SYDVKM. Trimming removed 8 bases from V and 1 base from J; junction bases left unmatched: 5. Here the CDR3 reads CASGTSGRVKSYEQYF. Written as DNA, the CDR3 is TGTGCCAGCGGGACTAGCGGGAGGGTGAAGTCCTACGAGCAGTACTTC.

CDR3 residues: CASSPGFSGANTGELFF. As DNA, the CDR3 is TGTGCCAGCTCACCGGGGTTTAGCGGAGCGAACACCGGGGAGCTGTTTTTT. This chain links TRBV18 with TRBJ2-2; maybe TRBD2 (6 bases). The CDR3 has 17 amino acids. Trimming pared 3 bases from V and 0 bases from J, leaving 14 bases between. In germline, CDR1 is KGHSH, CDR2 LQKENI. Combining the CDR3 with reference TRBV18 and TRBJ2-2 gives the whole variable domain NAGVMQNPRHLVRRRGQEARLRCSPMKGHSHVYWYRQLPEEGLKFMVYLQKENIIDESGMPKERFSAEFPKEGPSILRIQQVVRGDSAAYFCASSPGFSGANTGELFFGEGSRLTVL.

This clone came up a few times. J is TRBJ2-7 and V is TRBV4-2, with unresolved D. Deletions cut 1 base from V and 0 bases from J, with 10 bases between. Germline V gives CDR1 LGHNA, CDR2 YNFKEQ. CDR3 length equals 15 residues. The CDR3, as DNA: TGTGCCAGCAGCCAAGGCGGTTCCCGCTCCTACGAGCAGTACTTC. Translation gives CASSQGGSRSYEQYF.

The V and J genes are TRBV6-6 and TRBJ2-1; TRBD2 agrees at 9 bases. V shed 2 bases, J shed 7 bases, and the junction held 6 bases outside the gene matches. Germline CDR1 and CDR2: MNHNY and SVGAGI (reference sequence). The CDR3 runs 15 residues. The CDR3: CASSYGREGKNEQFF. Written as DNA, the CDR3 is TGTGCCAGCAGTTACGGGCGGGAGGGCAAGAATGAGCAGTTCTTC.

The J gene is TRBJ2-1, the V gene TRBV11-3, with TRBD2 matching 14 bases. CDR1 is SGHNT, CDR2 YENEEA, per germline. J lost 9 bases, V lost 0 bases, and 4 bases had no gene match. This CDR3 contains 16 residues. The CDR3 DNA follows: TGTGCCAGCAGCTTAGATGGGACTAGCGGGAGCGGTGAGCAGTTCTTC. Translated: CASSLDGTSGSGEQFF. The full variable domain, completed using reference TRBV11-3 and TRBJ2-1, is EAGVVQSPRYKIIEKKQPVAFWCNPISGHNTLYWYLQNLGQGPELLIRYENEEAVDDSQLPKDRFSAERLKGVDSTLKIQPAELGDSAVYLCASSLDGTSGSGEQFFGPGTRLTVL.

The V call is TRBV10-3, the J call TRBJ2-7; TRBD1 agrees at 7 bases. Looked up from germline, CDR1 is ENHRY and CDR2 is SYGVKD. CDR3 size: 14 residues. The V segment lost 7 bases and the J segment 2 bases; nucleotides outside the gene matches: 8. For the CDR3, the DNA is TGTGCCATCAACAACAGGGGTTCCGCCTACGAGCAGTACTTC. Translating gives CAINNRGSAYEQYF.

This CDR3 reads CASSVGGGGNQPQHF. As DNA, the CDR3 is TGTGCCAGCAGTGTGGGGGGTGGGGGCAATCAGCCCCAGCATTTT. The V gene is TRBV6-1, the J gene TRBJ1-5; D perhaps matches TRBD1 (5 bases). Germline-derived CDR1 and CDR2 are MNHNS and SASEGT. This CDR3 contains 15 residues. Trimming took 4 bases from V and 2 from J, leaving 12 bases between them.

Many counts were recorded for this clone. The gene calls are TRBV7-7 and TRBJ2-5; maybe TRBD2 (5 bases). CDR1 and CDR2 from the germline V gene are SSHAT and FNYEAQ (reference sequence). The CDR3 spans 15 residues. V dropped 1 base and J dropped 2 bases, with 11 bases sitting between them. Written as DNA, the CDR3 is TGTGCCAGCAGCTTAGGACGAGGGTCACAAGAGACCCAGTACTTC. Its translation is CASSLGRGSQETQYF. The full variable domain, completed using reference TRBV7-7 and TRBJ2-5, is GAGVSQSPRYKVTKRGQDVTLRCDPISSHATLYWYQQALGQGPEFLTYFNYEAQPDKSGLPSDRFSAERPEGSISTLTIQRTEQRDSAMYRCASSLGRGSQETQYFGPGTRLLVL.

Concerning this clone itself: A far larger clone lies a single base away; this is likely a read error. The same CDR3 also results from other DNA sequences found in this sample. The V and J genes are TRBV6-6 and TRBJ1-5; D ambiguous. Germline CDR1 MNHNY, CDR2 SVGAGI (reference sequence). V lost 8 bases and J 1 base, leaving 6 bases between the germline ends. This CDR3 comprises 12 residues. This chain's CDR3 is CASGRSNQPQHF. The CDR3 DNA sequence: TGTGCCAGCGGGCGGAGCAATCAGCCCCAGCATTTT.

The V gene is TRBV18, the J gene TRBJ2-2, with no clear D. CDR1 is KGHSH, CDR2 LQKENI, per germline. Trimming removed 4 bases at V and 4 bases at J, with 13 bases between. This CDR3 comprises 15 residues. In DNA form, the CDR3 reads TGTGCCAGCTCACGTCGAGCTCCGGGCACCGGGGAGCTGTTTTTT. It encodes CASSRRAPGTGELFF.

The chain links TRBV4-2 to TRBJ2-1, with a tentative D call TRBD2 (6 bases). The CDR3 has 16 amino acids. Trimming removed 0 bases at V and 1 base at J, with 10 bases between. CDR1 LGHNA and CDR2 YNFKEQ come from the germline V gene. In nucleotides, the CDR3 is TGTGCCAGCAGCCAAGAGATGGGGGGATCCTACAATGAGCAGTTCTTC. Its translation is CASSQEMGGSYNEQFF.

The chain recombines TRBV5-4 with TRBJ1-1; D unresolved. The length of the CDR3 is 13 residues. V gave up 4 bases and J gave up 5 bases, with 12 bases separating them. Germline CDR1 reads SGHNT; CDR2 reads YYREEE (reference sequence). CDR3 bases: TGTGCCAGCAGCCCGGGTTTGAGGACTGAAGCTTTCTTT. Translation gives CASSPGLRTEAFF.

J is TRBJ2-1 and V is TRBV10-3; perhaps TRBD2 as D (6 bases). Trimming left V 2 bases short and J 0 bases short, with 8 bases between. The germline V gene has CDR1 ENHRY and CDR2 SYGVKD. The CDR3 sequence is 15 residues long. In DNA form, the CDR3 reads TGTGCCATCAGTGAGGCGGGGAGCTCCTACAATGAGCAGTTCTTC. It specifies CAISEAGSSYNEQFF.

The chain uses TRBV5-1 and TRBJ2-7; 9 positions match TRBD1. V shed 1 base, J shed 6 bases, and the junction held 5 bases outside the gene matches. Per germline, CDR1 SGHRS and CDR2 YFSETQ. CDR3 length: 14 residues. The CDR3 spells CASSLNRGLSEQYF. DNA of the CDR3: TGCGCCAGCAGCTTGAACAGGGGGCTAAGCGAGCAGTACTTC.

The chain has TRBV11-2 and TRBJ1-5; TRBD1 is a possible D gene (5 bases). Trimming stripped 5 bases from V and 5 bases from J, with 10 bases between. The CDR3 extends over 13 amino acids. The V gene's germline CDR1 is SGHAT and CDR2 FQNNGV. For the CDR3, the DNA is TGTGCCAGCAGCGAAGGGGTTTATCAGCCCCAGCATTTT. Translated: CASSEGVYQPQHF.

The V call is TRBV30, the J call TRBJ1-2; unclear D gene. The germline V gene encodes CDR1 GTSNPN and CDR2 SVGIG (reference sequence). This CDR3 has 16 amino acids. V shed 1 base and J shed 4 bases, with 19 bases lying between them. CDR3 nucleotide sequence: TGTGCCTGGAGTGCTCTTGGAGGGAGGTATGGCTATGGCTACACCTTC. The encoded protein is CAWSALGGRYGYGYTF.

This clone has a handful of counts. The same CDR3 arises from other DNA sequences in this sample as well. This sequence joins TRBV5-1 and TRBJ2-1; D gene uncertain. The V gene's germline CDR1 is SGHRS and CDR2 YFSETQ. Deletions cut 1 base from V and 4 bases from J, with 12 bases between. The CDR3 length is 15 residues. DNA of the CDR3: TGCGCCAGCAGCTTGTCCTCCACCGGTTACAATGAGCAGTTCTTC. Translating gives CASSLSSTGYNEQFF.

The CDR3 reads CASSKGLAGVEEQFF. The CDR3 coding sequence is TGTGCCAGCAGTAAAGGACTAGCGGGAGTTGAAGAGCAGTTCTTC. V and J are TRBV2 and TRBJ2-1; 13 bases are a match to TRBD2. The CDR3 has 15 residues. The V gene's germline CDR1 is SNHLY and CDR2 FYNNEI. V was pared by 5 bases and J by 10 bases, with 8 bases of the junction left unmatched.